This note documents a single T cell receptor beta chain sequence. What it recognizes is unknown. These data come from a study of cytomegalovirus exposure and HLA in healthy donors. Study findings and constraints: Relative to equally common others, HLA-associated TCR beta chains showed greater clonal expansion in a later analysis. As a later analysis showed, a missense DCLRE1C variant was linked to trimming of TCR beta V- and J-genes.

Germline V CDR1 and CDR2: MNHEY, SVGAGI. This CDR3 contains 13 residues. The ends were cut back, 2 bases at V and 10 bases at J, with 12 bases in the middle. PCR involved 60 Vbeta and 13 Jbeta primers. Under the authors' procedure: There were around 77 million unique TCR beta chains by a later count, and 10 million to 12 million of them were shared. Sequenced by immunoSEQ multiplex PCR; TCRdb stores in-frame clones only, minus some. The V and J calls and clone size come from that table; D and trimming were worked out from the DNA. This sample has 150,000 to 200,000 clones, with 75% to 90% found just once.

Sequencing was performed on PBMCs. The chain recombines TRBV6-5 with TRBJ2-1; D ambiguous. The origin of this receptor is a boy under 10 years old in good health and CMV-seronegative. The CDR3 spells CASSYPTAREQFF. For the CDR3, the DNA is TGTGCCAGCAGTTACCCCACAGCCCGAGAGCAGTTCTTC.